A single T cell receptor beta chain is shown here with its context. The data belong to a study of T cells in Graves' hyperthyroidism and ophthalmopathy. Regions amplified from RNA transcripts were the TCR beta CDR3 regions. The TCR CDR3 first-round RT-PCR relied on the HTBI primer set. TCRdb itself ran the multiplex PCR reads through MiXCR, one entry per CDR3 protein. The sample lists about 290,000 distinct CDR3 sequences; roughly 19% were seen once. The source of this sequence is a man aged 50-60 years with Graves' ophthalmopathy. The sequencing sample was made of blood.

The CDR3 region has the DNA TGTGCCAGCAGTGGGAATAGCGGGATGGGTGTTAGAGAGACCCAGTACTTC. Its translation: CASSGNSGMGVRETQYF. The V call is TRBV25-1, the J call TRBJ2-5; 8 bases fit TRBD2. J lost 4 bases, V lost 4 bases, and 14 bases had no gene match. Looked up from germline, CDR1 is MGHDK and CDR2 is SYGVNS. CDR3 length: 17 amino acids.